The TCR beta chain under discussion was sequenced for a study of OX40 agonist ivuxolimab in advanced cancers. For the study at large: Dose-escalation patients had hepatocellular carcinoma, melanoma, renal cell or head and neck cancer.

V lost 4 bases and J 3 bases, leaving 12 bases between the germline ends. The length of the CDR3 is 14 residues. CDR1 is SNHLY, CDR2 FYNNEI, per germline. The repertoire was sequenced with immunoSEQ multiplex PCR; TCRdb's copy has only in-frame clones and lacks some. The sample carries tens of thousands of clones, 75% to 90% recorded once. The chain employs TRBV2 and TRBJ1-1; tentative D call: TRBD1 (6 bases). The sample in question was CD4+ or CD8+ T cells sorted from blood, obtained in a trial of the OX40 agonist ivuxolimab. This receptor was obtained from an adult with an advanced solid tumor such as melanoma, head and neck, liver or kidney cancer. The CDR3 loop is CASSGTVGHTEAFF. The CDR3, as DNA: TGTGCCAGCAGTGGGACAGTGGGTCACACTGAAGCTTTCTTT.